What follows is one T cell receptor beta chain and its context. No antigen is known for it. No much larger clone exists at a distance of one base, and base qualities are not known. The data belong to a study of cytomegalovirus exposure and HLA in healthy donors (dated by TCRdb to 2015 to 2018). Context from the whole study: An earlier analysis of roughly 630 of the donors reported more than 250 Gb of sequence data and more than 90 million unique TCR beta sequences from 190 million or so T cells. All discovery cohort repertoires had been generated using a single sequencing platform. Of the roughly 400 genotyped donors, roughly 80% fell in the genetic ancestry cluster associated with self-reported Caucasian donors. In addition to the first cohort of 650 to 750 subjects, a separate validation cohort of 120 different subjects was used. Because of strong linkage in the cohort, a few DR-DQ haplotypes were treated as single units for association and clustering. In an earlier analysis of 550 to 700 of the donors, high-throughput TCR beta sequencing was used to judge whether each TCR beta V gene segment behaved as functional or pseudogenic. HLA typing included class I and class II loci at four-digit resolution. Typing coverage differed by locus: A, B, C, DRB1 and DQB1 were typed in about 629-640 donors, DQA1 in 522, DPA1 in 606, and DPB1 in just under 490. The study aimed to test whether cataloging public T cell receptors could reveal signatures of past pathogen exposure. A later analysis re-analyzed previously published TCR beta repertoires from roughly 600 donors and added high-resolution HLA genotyping to study TCR occurrence patterns. Rather than using new phenotypic data, the later analysis identified candidate immune exposures from TCR beta sequences and from how often those sequences occurred across donors. The study used immunosequencing to profile the T cell repertoires of approximately 640 subjects and linked those repertoires to cytomegalovirus serostatus. Donor age, sex, ethnicity and CMV serostatus were compiled alongside the repertoire data. High-throughput TCR immunosequencing, statistical association of individual TCRs with disease status, and machine learning were combined to predict cytomegalovirus infection status. About 280 gigabases of sequencing data and 78 million or so unique TCR sequences were included in an early release covering roughly 700 HLA-typed donors. A later genetic analysis used genome-wide SNP genotypes for about 60% of the roughly 700 donors, treating that subset as a discovery cohort. Among some 400 genotyped donors of the cohort, an average of about 240,000 unique TCR beta nucleotide sequences were sequenced per donor, roughly a sixth of them non-productive. Paper-wide results and their limitations: Because HLA typing was missing for some donors at each locus, association tests included only the typed subset. A further reported finding was that TCR beta sequences accurately predicted the HLA-A and HLA-B alleles for most subjects in the first cohort. Most CMV-associated TCR beta chains appeared to be HLA-restricted in a later analysis, and the HLA associations seemed to be driven largely by CMV exposure. According to the authors, the approach could potentially be generalized to other disease states and immunological phenotypes. According to a later genetic analysis, donors in an Asian-associated ancestry cluster had fewer N-insertions in productive TCRs than the approximately 630-donor mean. The earlier analysis of some 540 of the donors excluded some 15 rarely observed V segments, including chromosome 9 orphons, because counts were too low. A group of highly shared sequence variants was considered likely to be a technical artifact of the sequencing pipeline. Assigning TCR associations to individual alleles was difficult when HLA alleles, especially DR and DQ, strongly co-occurred. An association between a missense DCLRE1C variant and V-gene and J-gene trimming of TCR beta chains was found in a later genetic analysis and replicated in an independent cohort. Correlated functional status among segregating V segments might reflect linkage disequilibrium, but an unknown experimental factor could not be ruled out. Compared with equally common non-associated chains, HLA-associated TCR beta chains in a later analysis were more clonally expanded and had lower generation probabilities. CMV serostatus was the only immune exposure information available for the cohort. A later analysis associated some 17,000 TCR beta sequences with specific HLA alleles at a false discovery rate of 0.05. Broadly in line with IMGT annotations, most TCR beta V segments showed up in productive rearrangements about 87% or about 30% of the time in an earlier analysis of approximately 600 of the donors. Cytomegalovirus status was reported to be diagnosed by the classifier with high specificity and sensitivity in both the original and validation cohorts. In a later analysis, the rate of TCR association differed among HLA loci, with DRB1 alleles having the most associated TCRs and HLA-C alleles having the fewest. In a later analysis, several top co-occurrence clusters were reported to appear linked to parvovirus B19, influenza, CMV and Epstein-Barr virus. Across donors, most TCR sequences were observed very rarely, whereas some public TCRs were present in many individuals. The presence/absence analyses assumed that sequencing depth was roughly uniform across donors, and that assumption may not be true. In the study, 150 to 200 TCR beta chains were listed as associated with cytomegalovirus. This cohort had only TCR beta chains sequenced, and the lack of alpha or paired-chain data limited which features could be detected. In vitro tests confirmed that a few of the cytomegalovirus-associated TCR beta chains recognize cytomegalovirus antigens.

The method behind the library was the immunoSEQ multiplex PCR assay. For the multiplex PCR, a mixture combining 60 forward primers for TCR Vbeta segments and 13 reverse primers for TCR Jbeta segments was used. The CDR3 region of rearranged TCR beta genes was amplified from genomic DNA by a multiplex PCR assay. The amplified TCR beta libraries were sequenced on the Illumina HiSeq System as 87-base-pair reads. The original pipeline was this. Across the roughly 670 repertoires, a later analysis counted some 80 million unique TCR beta chains, some 11 million of which were shared by at least two donors. Raw reads were error-corrected and collapsed into unique sequences by a nearest-neighbor algorithm in which closely related sequences were merged to remove PCR and sequencing errors. CDR3 sequences were aligned to IMGT reference sequences to assign V, D and J gene segments. For a sequence to be retained, a match of at least six nucleotides was required to both a V gene segment and a J gene segment. A rearrangement was called productive if the CDR3 had no stop codons and remained in frame with V and J, and every other rearrangement was called non-productive. CDR3 was defined according to IMGT convention as the region running from the second conserved V-encoded cysteine to the conserved J-encoded phenylalanine. The earlier analysis of some 550 of the donors excluded any sequence lacking an unambiguous match to a single V gene segment. In an earlier analysis of 587 of the donors, V segments were called functional above 56.7% productive rearrangements and were called segregating when the between-donor standard deviation exceeded 5%. A statistical classification framework was built to diagnose cytomegalovirus status from the catalog of TCR beta chain sequences. In a later analysis, V and J genes were assigned by comparing TCR nucleotide sequences against IMGT/GENE-DB human TR gene sequences. The TCRdist pipeline was used in a later analysis to assign CDR3 sequences and most-parsimonious VDJ recombination scenarios. In a later analysis, each TCR beta chain was defined by its CDR3 amino acid sequence together with its V-gene family, and reads lacking a unique V-gene family were excluded. To address suspected cross-contamination and a sequencing artifact, a later analysis removed roughly 640 highly shared, low-generation-probability nucleotide sequences. In a later analysis, a clonal expansion index was calculated for each public chain from normalized within-repertoire ranks of inferred template counts. In a later analysis, generation probabilities were computed using a VDJ recombination model fitted to out-of-frame rearrangements, and the results were checked against IGoR. In a later analysis, hypergeometric tests were used to score TCR-TCR, TCR-HLA and TCR-CMV co-occurrence, with a repertoire-size bias correction applied to TCR pairs. In a later analysis, false discovery rates were estimated by permuting HLA or CMV assignments 20 times. In a later analysis, co-occurring TCRs were grouped using DBSCAN, and TCRdist sequence similarity was added for clustering within HLA-allele-positive subsets. Repertoires with fewer than 30,000 or more than 120,000 public chains were left out of co-occurrence clustering, as were about five repertoires with anomalous nucleotide sharing. TCRdb carries this immuneACCESS record with in-frame sequences only. Its versions omit some clonotypes, under half of them owing to an unresolved V gene in the studies checked, with the rest unexplained. That table supplies the V and J calls and clone size; D and trimming were determined from the DNA. This sample has around 95,000 clones in its table, and 78% of those were observed once. Of the sample, about 4% falls within the top ten clones.

In total, about 650 healthy bone marrow donors made up the cohort. At the time of sampling, all cohort members were nominally healthy, though unrecorded immune exposures were likely present. The donor tested CMV seropositive and was one of the 289 seropositive cohort members. A peripheral blood sample was collected from each donor, and TCR beta sequencing was performed on peripheral blood mononuclear cells. The Qiagen DNeasy Blood Extraction Kit was used to extract genomic DNA from the blood cell samples. Sequenced: PBMCs. The sequence came from a woman aged 40 to 55 in good health and CMV-seropositive.

The nucleotides read TGTGCCAGCAGTGGGACAAACACCTACGAGCAGTACTTC. Translation gives CASSGTNTYEQYF. The chain is assembled from TRBV6-6 and TRBJ2-7, and possibly TRBD1, on 6 matching bases. The germline V gene (reference sequence) supplies CDR1 MNHNY and CDR2 SVGAGI. Counted from cysteine to phenylalanine, this CDR3 has 13 amino acids. The retained sequence is limited to the CDR3, 39 bases, with the frame set at the first base. V and J are truncated by 5 bases and 2 bases respectively, leaving an intervening sequence of 10 bases.